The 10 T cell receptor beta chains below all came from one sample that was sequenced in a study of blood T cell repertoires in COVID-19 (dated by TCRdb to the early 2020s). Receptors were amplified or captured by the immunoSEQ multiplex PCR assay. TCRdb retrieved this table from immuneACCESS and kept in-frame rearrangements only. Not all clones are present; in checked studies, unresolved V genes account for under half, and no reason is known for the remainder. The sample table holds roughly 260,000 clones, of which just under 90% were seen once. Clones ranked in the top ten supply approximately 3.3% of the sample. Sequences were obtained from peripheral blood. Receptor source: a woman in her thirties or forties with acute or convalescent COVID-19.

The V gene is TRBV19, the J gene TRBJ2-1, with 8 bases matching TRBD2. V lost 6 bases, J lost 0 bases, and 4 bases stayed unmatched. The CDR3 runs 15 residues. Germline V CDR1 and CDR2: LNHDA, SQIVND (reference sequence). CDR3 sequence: CASSPSGSSYNEQFF. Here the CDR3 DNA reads TGTGCCAGTAGCCCAAGCGGGAGCTCCTACAATGAGCAGTTCTTC.

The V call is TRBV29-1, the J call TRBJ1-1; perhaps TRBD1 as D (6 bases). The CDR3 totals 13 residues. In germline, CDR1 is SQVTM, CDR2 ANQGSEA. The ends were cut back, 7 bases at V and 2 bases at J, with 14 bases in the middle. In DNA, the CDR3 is TGCAGCGCCTGCGGACAGTTTAACACTGAAGCTTTCTTT. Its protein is CSACGQFNTEAFF.

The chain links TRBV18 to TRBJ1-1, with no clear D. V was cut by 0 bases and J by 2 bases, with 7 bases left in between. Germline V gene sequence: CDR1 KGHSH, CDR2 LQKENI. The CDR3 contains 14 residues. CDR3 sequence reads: CASSPPTTNTEAFF. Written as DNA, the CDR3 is TGTGCCAGCTCACCACCGACAACTAACACTGAAGCTTTCTTT. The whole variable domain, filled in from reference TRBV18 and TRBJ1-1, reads NAGVMQNPRHLVRRRGQEARLRCSPMKGHSHVYWYRQLPEEGLKFMVYLQKENIIDESGMPKERFSAEFPKEGPSILRIQQVVRGDSAAYFCASSPPTTNTEAFFGQGTRLTVV.

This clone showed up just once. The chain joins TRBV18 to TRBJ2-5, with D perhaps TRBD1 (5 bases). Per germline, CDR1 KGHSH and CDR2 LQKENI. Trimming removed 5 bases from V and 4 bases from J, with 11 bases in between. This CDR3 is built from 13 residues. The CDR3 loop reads CASSAPGSETQYF. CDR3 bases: TGTGCCAGCTCAGCGCCAGGGTCAGAGACCCAGTACTTC.

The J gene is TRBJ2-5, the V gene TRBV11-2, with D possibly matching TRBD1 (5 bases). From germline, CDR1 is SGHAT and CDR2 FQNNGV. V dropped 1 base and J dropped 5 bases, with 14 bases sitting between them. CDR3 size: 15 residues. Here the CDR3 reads CASSLAGWGVETQYF. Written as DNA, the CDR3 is TGTGCCAGCAGCTTAGCTGGGTGGGGCGTGGAGACCCAGTACTTC. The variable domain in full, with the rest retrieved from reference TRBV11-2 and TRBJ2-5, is EAGVAQSPRYKIIEKRQSVAFWCNPISGHATLYWYQQILGQGPKLLIQFQNNGVVDDSQLPKDRFSAERLKGVDSTLKIQPAKLEDSAVYLCASSLAGWGVETQYFGPGTRLLVL.

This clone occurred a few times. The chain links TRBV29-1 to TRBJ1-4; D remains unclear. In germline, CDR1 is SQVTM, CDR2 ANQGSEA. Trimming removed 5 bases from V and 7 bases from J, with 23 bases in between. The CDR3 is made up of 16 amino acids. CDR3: CSVSGLIHKQGEKLFF. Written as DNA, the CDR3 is TGCAGCGTTTCCGGACTGATACATAAACAAGGTGAAAAACTGTTTTTT.

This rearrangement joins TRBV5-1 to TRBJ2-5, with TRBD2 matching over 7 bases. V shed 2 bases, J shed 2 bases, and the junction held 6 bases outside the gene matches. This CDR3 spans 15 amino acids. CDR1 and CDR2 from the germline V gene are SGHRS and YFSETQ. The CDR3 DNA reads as TGCGCCAGCAGCTTTCTCGGGGGGACTCAAGAGACCCAGTACTTC. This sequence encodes CASSFLGGTQETQYF.

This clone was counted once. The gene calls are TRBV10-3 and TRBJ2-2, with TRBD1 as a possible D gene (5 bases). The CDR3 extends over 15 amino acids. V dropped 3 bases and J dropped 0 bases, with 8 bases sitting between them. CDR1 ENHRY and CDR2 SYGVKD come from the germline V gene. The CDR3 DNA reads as TGTGCCATCAGTGACGGCAGGGCGAACACCGGGGAGCTGTTTTTT. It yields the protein CAISDGRANTGELFF.

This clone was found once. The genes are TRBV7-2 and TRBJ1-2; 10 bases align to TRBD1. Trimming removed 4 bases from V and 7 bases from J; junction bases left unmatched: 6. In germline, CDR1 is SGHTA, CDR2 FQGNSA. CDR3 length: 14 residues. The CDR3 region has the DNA TGTGCCAGCAGCTCCGACAGGGGGCGCTTTGGCTACACCTTC. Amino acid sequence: CASSSDRGRFGYTF.

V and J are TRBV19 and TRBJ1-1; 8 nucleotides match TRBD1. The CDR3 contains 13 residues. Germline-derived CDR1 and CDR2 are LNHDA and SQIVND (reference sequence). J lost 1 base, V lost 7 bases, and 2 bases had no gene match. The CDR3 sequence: CASNRGGNTEAFF. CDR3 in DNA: TGTGCCAGTAACAGGGGGGGGAACACTGAAGCTTTCTTT.